This T cell receptor (beta chain) was recorded in a study of blood T cell repertoires in COVID-19. Study at large: Samples came from the United States, Italy and Spain, spanning acute and convalescent COVID-19.

Source study methods: Estimation of nucleated cell counts was performed using reference gene primer amplification. Sequencing used immunoSEQ multiplex PCR; TCRdb keeps in-frame clones, though not all of them. Clone size and V and J calls were adopted from that table, with D and trimming inferred from the DNA. This sample carries a few hundred thousand clones, 85% of them seen once, and the ten largest clones take around 20%. This study enrolled people aged roughly 18 to 90 from approximately 24 US geographic areas. Trimming pared 4 bases from V and 8 bases from J, leaving 8 bases between. The CDR3 sequence is 11 residues long. Germline V gives CDR1 LGHNA, CDR2 YSLEER.

This sequence joins TRBV4-3 and TRBJ1-2; D is unclear. The sequence came from a man aged 35 to 55 who had recovered from COVID-19. The specimen was PBMCs or T cells enriched from blood (not recorded which). The CDR3 region is CASSPGVGYTF. CDR3 DNA sequence: TGCGCCAGCAGCCCCGGAGTAGGCTACACCTTC.